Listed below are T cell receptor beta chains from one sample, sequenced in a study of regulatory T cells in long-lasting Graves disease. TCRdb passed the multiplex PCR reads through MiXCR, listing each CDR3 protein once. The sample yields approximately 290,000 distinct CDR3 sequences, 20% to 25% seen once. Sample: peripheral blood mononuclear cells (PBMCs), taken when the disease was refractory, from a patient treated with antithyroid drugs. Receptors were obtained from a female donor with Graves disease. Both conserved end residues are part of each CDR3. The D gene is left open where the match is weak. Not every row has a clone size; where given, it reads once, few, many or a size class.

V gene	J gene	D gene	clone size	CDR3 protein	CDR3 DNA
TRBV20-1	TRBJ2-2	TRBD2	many	CSARAFSGRETGELFF	TGCAGTGCTAGGGCTTTTAGCGGGAGAGAAACCGGGGAGCTGTTTTTT
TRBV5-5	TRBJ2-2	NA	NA	CASSRPINVGTGELFF	TGCGCCAGCAGCCGACCTATCAACGTGGGTACCGGGGAGCTGTTTTTT
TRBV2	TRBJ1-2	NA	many	CASSAGRGGYTF	TGTGCCAGCAGTGCGGGCAGGGGCGGCTACACCTTC
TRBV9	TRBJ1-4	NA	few	CASSRGSTEKLFF	TGTGCCAGCAGCAGAGGAAGCACCGAAAAACTGTTTTTT
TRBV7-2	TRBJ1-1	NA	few	CASNSGRGTEAFF	TGTGCCAGCAATTCAGGCAGAGGGACTGAAGCTTTCTTT
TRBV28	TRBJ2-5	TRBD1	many	CASSPLFPGQGGTQYF	TGTGCCAGCAGCCCCCTTTTCCCGGGACAGGGTGGGACCCAGTACTTC
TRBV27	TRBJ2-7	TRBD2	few	CASSEGTSGSEQYF	TGTGCCAGCAGCGAAGGGACTAGCGGGAGCGAGCAGTACTTC
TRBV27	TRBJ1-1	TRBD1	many	CASNPLTGANTEAFF	TGTGCCAGCAACCCCCTTACAGGGGCTAACACTGAAGCTTTCTTT
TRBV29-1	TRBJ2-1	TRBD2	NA	CSVGGLAGAYNEQFF	TGCAGCGTTGGAGGACTAGCGGGAGCATACAATGAGCAGTTCTTC
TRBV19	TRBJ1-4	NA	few	CASSTSIEDEKLFF	TGTGCCAGTAGTACCTCGATTGAAGATGAAAAACTGTTTTTT
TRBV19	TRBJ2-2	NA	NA	CATRRENTGELFF	TGTGCCACCAGGAGGGAGAACACCGGGGAGCTGTTTTTT
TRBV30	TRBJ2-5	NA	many	CAWTAVHHGETQYF	TGTGCCTGGACCGCCGTCCACCATGGGGAGACCCAGTACTTC
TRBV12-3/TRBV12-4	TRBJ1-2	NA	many	CASSNRVHGYTF	TGTGCCAGCAGTAACAGGGTTCATGGCTACACCTTC
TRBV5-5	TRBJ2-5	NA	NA	CASSLGTVIQETQYF	TGTGCCAGCAGCCTCGGGACCGTAATCCAAGAGACCCAGTACTTC
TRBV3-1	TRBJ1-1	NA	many	CASSQGFWENTEAFF	TGTGCCAGCAGCCAAGGCTTTTGGGAGAACACTGAAGCTTTCTTT
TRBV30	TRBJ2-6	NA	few	CAWSRGSGANVLTF	TGTGCCTGGAGTAGGGGCTCTGGGGCCAACGTCCTGACTTTC
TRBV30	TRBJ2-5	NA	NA	CAWNTKGGETQYF	TGTGCCTGGAACACTAAAGGGGGGGAGACCCAGTACTTC
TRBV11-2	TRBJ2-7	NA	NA	CASNPTGASYEQYF	TGTGCCAGCAACCCAACCGGGGCCTCCTACGAGCAGTACTTC
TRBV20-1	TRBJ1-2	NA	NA	CSARPTWPLFIF	TGCAGTGCTAGACCGACATGGCCTTTATTCATCTTC
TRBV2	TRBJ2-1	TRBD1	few	CASRGTGDYNEQFF	TGTGCCAGCAGGGGGACAGGGGACTACAATGAGCAGTTCTTC
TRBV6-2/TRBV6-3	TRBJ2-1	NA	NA	CASSYSTNNEQFF	TGTGCCAGCAGTTACTCCACCAACAATGAGCAGTTCTTC
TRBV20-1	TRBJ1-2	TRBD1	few	CSAPGAGGEGYTF	TGCAGTGCCCCTGGAGCAGGGGGCGAAGGCTACACCTTC
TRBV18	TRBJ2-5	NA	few	CASSPQTAGMETQYF	TGTGCCAGCTCACCCCAAACAGCAGGGATGGAGACCCAGTACTTC
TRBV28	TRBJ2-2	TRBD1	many	CASSSGTGFLGELFF	TGTGCCAGCAGCTCCGGGACAGGGTTCCTCGGGGAGCTGTTTTTT
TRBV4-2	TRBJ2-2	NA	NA	CASSLPPAVVGAGELFF	TGTGCCAGCAGCCTGCCTCCTGCGGTAGTGGGAGCCGGGGAGCTGTTTTTT
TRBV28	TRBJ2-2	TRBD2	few	CASSLGGRADGTGELFF	TGTGCCAGCAGTTTGGGCGGGAGGGCCGATGGCACCGGGGAGCTGTTTTTT
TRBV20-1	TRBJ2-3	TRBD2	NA	CSAYSGREADTQYF	TGCAGTGCTTATAGCGGGAGGGAAGCAGATACGCAGTATTTT
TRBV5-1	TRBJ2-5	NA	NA	CASSLASAQQETQYF	TGCGCCAGCAGCTTGGCAAGCGCGCAACAAGAGACCCAGTACTTC
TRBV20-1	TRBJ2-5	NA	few	CSGSRQETQYF	TGCAGTGGGAGCAGACAAGAGACCCAGTACTTC